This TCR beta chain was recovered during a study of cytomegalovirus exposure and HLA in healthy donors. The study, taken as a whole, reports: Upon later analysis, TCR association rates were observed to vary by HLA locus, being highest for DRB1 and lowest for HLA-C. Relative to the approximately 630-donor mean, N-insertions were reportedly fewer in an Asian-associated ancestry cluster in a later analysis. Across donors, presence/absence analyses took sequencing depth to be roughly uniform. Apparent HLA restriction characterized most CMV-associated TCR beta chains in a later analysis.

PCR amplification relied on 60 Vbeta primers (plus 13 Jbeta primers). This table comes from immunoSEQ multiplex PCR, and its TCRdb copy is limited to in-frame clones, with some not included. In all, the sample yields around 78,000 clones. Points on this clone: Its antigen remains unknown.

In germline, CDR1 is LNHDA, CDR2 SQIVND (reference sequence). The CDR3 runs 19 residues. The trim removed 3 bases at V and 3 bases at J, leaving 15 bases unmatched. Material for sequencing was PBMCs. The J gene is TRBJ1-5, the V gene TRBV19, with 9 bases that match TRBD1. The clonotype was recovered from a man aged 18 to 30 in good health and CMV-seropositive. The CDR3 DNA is TGTGCCAGTAGTATGGGAAAGGACAGGGGAGATTGGAACAATCAGCCCCAGCATTTT. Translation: CASSMGKDRGDWNNQPQHF.